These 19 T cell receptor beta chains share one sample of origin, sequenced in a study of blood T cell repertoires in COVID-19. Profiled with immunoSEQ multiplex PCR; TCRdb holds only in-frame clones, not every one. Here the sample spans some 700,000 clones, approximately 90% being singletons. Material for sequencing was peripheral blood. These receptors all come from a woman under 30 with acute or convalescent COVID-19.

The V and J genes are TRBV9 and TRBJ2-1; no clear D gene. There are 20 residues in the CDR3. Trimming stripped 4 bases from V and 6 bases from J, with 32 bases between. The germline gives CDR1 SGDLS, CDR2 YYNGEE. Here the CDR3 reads CASSPISITATENLGNEQFF. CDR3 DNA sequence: TGTGCCAGCAGCCCTATTTCGATTACGGCTACGGAGAACCTAGGCAATGAGCAGTTCTTC.

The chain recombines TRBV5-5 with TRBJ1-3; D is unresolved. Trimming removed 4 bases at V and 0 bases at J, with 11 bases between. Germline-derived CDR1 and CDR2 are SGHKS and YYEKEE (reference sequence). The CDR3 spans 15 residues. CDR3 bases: TGTGCCAGCAGCCTGGACCGGGGCTCTGGAAACACCATATATTTT. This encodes CASSLDRGSGNTIYF. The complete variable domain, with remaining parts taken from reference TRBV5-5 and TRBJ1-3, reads DAGVTQSPTHLIKTRGQQVTLRCSPISGHKSVSWYQQVLGQGPQFIFQYYEKEERGRGNFPDRFSARQFPNYSSELNVNALLLGDSALYLCASSLDRGSGNTIYFGEGSWLTVV.

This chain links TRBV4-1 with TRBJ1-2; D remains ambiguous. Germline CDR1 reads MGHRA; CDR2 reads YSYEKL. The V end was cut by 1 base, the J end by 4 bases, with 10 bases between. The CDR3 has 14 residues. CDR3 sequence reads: CASSQGEGSYGYTF. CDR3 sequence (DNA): TGCGCCAGCAGCCAAGGTGAAGGGAGCTATGGCTACACCTTC.

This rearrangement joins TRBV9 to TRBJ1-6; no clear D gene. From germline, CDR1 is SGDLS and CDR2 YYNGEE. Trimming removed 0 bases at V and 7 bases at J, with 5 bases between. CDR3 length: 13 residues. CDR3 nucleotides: TGTGCCAGCAGCGTAGAGAGGAATTCACCCCTCCACTTT. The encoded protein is CASSVERNSPLHF.

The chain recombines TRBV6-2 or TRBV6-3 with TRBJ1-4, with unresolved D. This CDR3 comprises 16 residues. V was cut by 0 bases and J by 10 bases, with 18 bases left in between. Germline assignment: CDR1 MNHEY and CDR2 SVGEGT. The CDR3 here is CASSYSIPRIAGKLFF. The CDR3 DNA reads TGTGCCAGCAGTTACTCGATACCCCGCATTGCCGGAAAACTGTTTTTT.

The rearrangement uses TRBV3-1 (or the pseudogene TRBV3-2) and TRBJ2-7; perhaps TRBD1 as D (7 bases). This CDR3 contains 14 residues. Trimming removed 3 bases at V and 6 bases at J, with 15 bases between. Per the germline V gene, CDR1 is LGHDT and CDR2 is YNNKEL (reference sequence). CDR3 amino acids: CASSHSTGRSEQYF. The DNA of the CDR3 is TGTGCCAGCAGCCATTCGACAGGGAGGAGCGAGCAGTACTTC.

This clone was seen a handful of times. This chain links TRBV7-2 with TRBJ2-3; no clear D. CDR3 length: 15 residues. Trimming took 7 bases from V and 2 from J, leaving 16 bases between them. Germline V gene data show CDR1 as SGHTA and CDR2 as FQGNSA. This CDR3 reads CASTIRSPHTDTQYF. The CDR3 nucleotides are TGTGCCAGCACTATAAGAAGTCCCCACACAGATACGCAGTATTTT.

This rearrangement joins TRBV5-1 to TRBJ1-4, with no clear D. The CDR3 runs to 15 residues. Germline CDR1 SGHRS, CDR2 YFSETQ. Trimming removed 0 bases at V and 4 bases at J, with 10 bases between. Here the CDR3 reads CASSLGAGVNEKLFF. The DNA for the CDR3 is TGCGCCAGCAGCTTGGGTGCAGGCGTTAATGAAAAACTGTTTTTT.

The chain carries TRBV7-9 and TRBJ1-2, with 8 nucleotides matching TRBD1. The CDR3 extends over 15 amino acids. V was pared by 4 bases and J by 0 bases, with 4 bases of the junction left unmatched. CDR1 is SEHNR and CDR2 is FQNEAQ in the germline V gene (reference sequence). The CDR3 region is CASSYGQGANYGYTF. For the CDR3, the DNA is TGTGCCAGCAGCTATGGACAGGGAGCTAACTATGGCTACACCTTC.

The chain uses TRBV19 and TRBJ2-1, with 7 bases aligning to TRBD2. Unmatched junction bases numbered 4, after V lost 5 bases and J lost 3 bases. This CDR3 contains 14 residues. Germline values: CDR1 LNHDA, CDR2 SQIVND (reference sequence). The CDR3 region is CASSPLADYNEQFF. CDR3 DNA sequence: TGTGCCAGTAGTCCCCTAGCGGACTACAATGAGCAGTTCTTC.

The CDR3 loop is CASSQGLAGGFADTQYF. Here the CDR3 DNA reads TGTGCCAGCAGCCAAGGCCTAGCGGGGGGTTTCGCAGATACGCAGTATTTT. The chain carries TRBV4-2 and TRBJ2-3; 11 nucleotides line up with TRBD2. Per germline, CDR1 LGHNA and CDR2 YNFKEQ. The junction had 7 bases not matched to a gene; V was cut back by 1 base and J by 4 bases. There are 17 residues in the CDR3.

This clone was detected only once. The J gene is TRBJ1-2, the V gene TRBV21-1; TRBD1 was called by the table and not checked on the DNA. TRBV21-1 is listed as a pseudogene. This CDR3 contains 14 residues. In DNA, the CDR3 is TGTGCCAGCAGCAAAGACAAGGGGGCGGAGGGCTACACCTTC. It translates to CASSKDKGAEGYTF.

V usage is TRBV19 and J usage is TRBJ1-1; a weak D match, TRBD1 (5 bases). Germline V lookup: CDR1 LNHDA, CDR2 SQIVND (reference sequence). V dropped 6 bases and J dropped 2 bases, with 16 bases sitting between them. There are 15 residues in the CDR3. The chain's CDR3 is CASSFRGGSNTEAFF. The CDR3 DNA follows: TGTGCCAGTAGCTTCCGTGGGGGGAGTAACACTGAAGCTTTCTTT.

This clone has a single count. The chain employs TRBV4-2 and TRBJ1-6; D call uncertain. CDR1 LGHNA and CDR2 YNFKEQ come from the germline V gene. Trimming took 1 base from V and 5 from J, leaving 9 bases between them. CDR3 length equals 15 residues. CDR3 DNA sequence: TGTGCCAGCAGCCAAGCCGGGGAAGATAATTCACCCCTCCACTTT. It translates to CASSQAGEDNSPLHF.

CDR3 coding DNA: TGTGCCAGCAGCTTCACAGGGGGCCGGCAGCCCCAGCATTTT. Protein product: CASSFTGGRQPQHF. V gene TRBV5-6 combines with J gene TRBJ1-5; 9 bases fit TRBD1. Looked up from germline, CDR1 is SGHDT and CDR2 is YYEEEE. The CDR3 has 14 amino acids. The ends lost 2 bases at V and 7 bases at J; junction bases unmatched: 4.

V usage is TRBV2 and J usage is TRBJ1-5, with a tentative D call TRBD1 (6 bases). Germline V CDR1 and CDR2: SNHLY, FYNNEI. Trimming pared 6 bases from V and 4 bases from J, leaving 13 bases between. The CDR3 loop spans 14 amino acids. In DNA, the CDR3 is TGTGCCAGCAGGAGGACAGTAAGTAATCAGCCCCAGCATTTT. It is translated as CASRRTVSNQPQHF.

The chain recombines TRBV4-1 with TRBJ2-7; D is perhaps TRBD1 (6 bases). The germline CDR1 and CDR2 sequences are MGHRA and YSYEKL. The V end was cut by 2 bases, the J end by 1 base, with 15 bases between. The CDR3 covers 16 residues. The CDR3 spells CASSQPNRVKSYEQYF. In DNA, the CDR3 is TGCGCCAGCAGCCAACCTAACAGGGTGAAGTCCTACGAGCAGTACTTC.

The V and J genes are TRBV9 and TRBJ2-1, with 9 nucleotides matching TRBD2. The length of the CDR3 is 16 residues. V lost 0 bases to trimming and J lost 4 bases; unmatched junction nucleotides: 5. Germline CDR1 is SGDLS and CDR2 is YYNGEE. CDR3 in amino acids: CASSVVSSGDYNEQFF. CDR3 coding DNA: TGTGCCAGCAGCGTAGTTTCTAGCGGGGATTACAATGAGCAGTTCTTC.

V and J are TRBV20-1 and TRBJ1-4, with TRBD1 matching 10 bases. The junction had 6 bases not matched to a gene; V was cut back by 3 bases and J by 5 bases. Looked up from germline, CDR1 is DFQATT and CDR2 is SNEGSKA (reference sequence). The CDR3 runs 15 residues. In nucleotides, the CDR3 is TGCAGTGCTAGTGACCCGGGACAGGGGAATGAAAAACTGTTTTTT. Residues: CSASDPGQGNEKLFF.